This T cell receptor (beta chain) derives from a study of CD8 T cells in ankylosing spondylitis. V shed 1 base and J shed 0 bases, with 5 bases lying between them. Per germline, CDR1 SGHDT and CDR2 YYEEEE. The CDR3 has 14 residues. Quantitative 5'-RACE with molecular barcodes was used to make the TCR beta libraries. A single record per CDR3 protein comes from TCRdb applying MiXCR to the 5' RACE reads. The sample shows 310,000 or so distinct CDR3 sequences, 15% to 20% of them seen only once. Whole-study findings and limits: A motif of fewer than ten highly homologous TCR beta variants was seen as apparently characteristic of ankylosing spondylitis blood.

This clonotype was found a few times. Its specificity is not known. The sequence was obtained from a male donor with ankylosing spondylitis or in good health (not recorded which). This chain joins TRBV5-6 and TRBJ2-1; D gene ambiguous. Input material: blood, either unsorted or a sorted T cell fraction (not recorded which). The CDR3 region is CASSLIDSYNEQFF. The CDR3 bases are TGTGCCAGCAGCTTGATAGACTCCTACAATGAGCAGTTCTTC.